The rows below give T cell receptor beta chains drawn from one sample of a study of blood T cell repertoires in COVID-19. Sequencing was performed with immunoSEQ multiplex PCR; in TCRdb, only in-frame clones are kept and a portion is missing. The sample yields approximately 120,000 clones, around 81% seen once. Material for sequencing was peripheral blood. The receptors derive from a human donor in a cohort sampled during active COVID-19. CDR3s include the opening cysteine and the closing phenylalanine or tryptophan. Each record gives: CDR3 DNA, CDR3 protein, clone size, J gene, V gene, D gene. D genes are given only for firm matches. Clone size appears in some rows only: once, few, many, or a class for an expanded clone.

DNA: TGCGCCAGCAGCTTAGACGGCCAAACGAGGGGGGAGCAGTACTTC
CDR3: CASSLDGQTRGEQYF
size: once
J: TRBJ2-7
V: TRBV5-1
D: -

DNA: TGCAGCGTCGCGCACCGGGACAGGGTTCACGAGCAGTACTTC
CDR3: CSVAHRDRVHEQYF
size: -
J: TRBJ2-7
V: TRBV29-1
D: TRBD1

DNA: TGTGCCAGCAGCCCCATGCAGGGGGGGAACACTGAAGCTTTCTTT
CDR3: CASSPMQGGNTEAFF
size: -
J: TRBJ1-1
V: TRBV11-2
D: TRBD1

DNA: TGTGCCAGCAGTGAAGGGACAGGAACCTACGAGCAGTACTTC
CDR3: CASSEGTGTYEQYF
size: -
J: TRBJ2-7
V: TRBV6-1
D: TRBD1

DNA: TGTGCCAGCAGGGAAACTAGCGGGGGGCTCGATGAGCAGTTCTTC
CDR3: CASRETSGGLDEQFF
size: -
J: TRBJ2-1
V: TRBV2
D: TRBD2

DNA: TGCAGCGTTGAAGATCAGGGGGACGCCGCAGCTGAAGCTTTCTTT
CDR3: CSVEDQGDAAAEAFF
size: -
J: TRBJ1-1
V: TRBV29-1
D: TRBD1

DNA: TGTGCCAGCTCACGGGGGGGCGCGACCACAGATACGCAGTATTTT
CDR3: CASSRGGATTDTQYF
size: -
J: TRBJ2-3
V: TRBV18
D: -

DNA: TGCGCCAGCAGCCGGCGGACTATCAGCTCCTACGAGCAGTACTTC
CDR3: CASSRRTISSYEQYF
size: once
J: TRBJ2-7
V: TRBV5-1
D: -

DNA: TGTGCCTGGAGTGGGGACAGGGTTAACTATGGCTACACCTTC
CDR3: CAWSGDRVNYGYTF
size: few
J: TRBJ1-2
V: TRBV30
D: TRBD1

DNA: TGCAGCGTTGCCCTAGGGTCGGGGACATCCTACGAGCAGTACTTC
CDR3: CSVALGSGTSYEQYF
size: once
J: TRBJ2-7
V: TRBV29-1
D: -

DNA: TGCGCCAGCAGTACCCAAGGGGGCGAAGAGACCCAGTACTTC
CDR3: CASSTQGGEETQYF
size: -
J: TRBJ2-5
V: TRBV5-1
D: TRBD1

DNA: TGCGCCAGCAGCGGCCGGGGACACAGAGTCGAAGCTTTCTTT
CDR3: CASSGRGHRVEAFF
size: few
J: TRBJ1-1
V: TRBV4-1
D: -

DNA: TGTGCCAGCAGCTTGTGGTCGAACTCTGAAGCTTTCTTT
CDR3: CASSLWSNSEAFF
size: -
J: TRBJ1-1
V: TRBV5-4
D: -

DNA: TGTGCCAGTAGTGAAGCGGGAGGGCTCATCAATGAGCAGTTCTTC
CDR3: CASSEAGGLINEQFF
size: few
J: TRBJ2-1
V: TRBV19
D: TRBD2

DNA: TGTGCCAGTAGTATATCGGCGGACAGCTCTGGAAACACCATATATTTT
CDR3: CASSISADSSGNTIYF
size: once
J: TRBJ1-3
V: TRBV19
D: -

DNA: TGTGCCAGCAGCGTCACCGGGACAGGGGATCCTGAAGCTTTCTTT
CDR3: CASSVTGTGDPEAFF
size: -
J: TRBJ1-1
V: TRBV9
D: TRBD1

DNA: TGTGCCACCAGCAGACGACAGGGGATGGACGGGGAGCTGTTTTTT
CDR3: CATSRRQGMDGELFF
size: -
J: TRBJ2-2
V: TRBV15
D: TRBD1

DNA: TGTGCCAGCAGTCAGACAGGGCGGAACTATAATTCACCCCTCCACTTT
CDR3: CASSQTGRNYNSPLHF
size: once
J: TRBJ1-6
V: TRBV6-6
D: TRBD1

DNA: TGTGCCAGCAGCCAAGAATGGGGGAGGGCAGATCGGCAGTTCTTC
CDR3: CASSQEWGRADRQFF
size: -
J: TRBJ2-1
V: TRBV3-1/TRBV3-2
D: TRBD2

DNA: TGCGCCAGCAGCTTGGAGGCTAGCGGGAAGGGGACTGTGCAGTTCTTC
CDR3: CASSLEASGKGTVQFF
size: -
J: TRBJ2-1
V: TRBV5-1
D: TRBD2

DNA: TGTGCCAGCAGCTTTTCCCAGCGCTACGAGCAGTACTTC
CDR3: CASSFSQRYEQYF
size: -
J: TRBJ2-7
V: TRBV7-2
D: -

DNA: TGTGCCAGCAGTCCGACAGGTGATCAGCCCCAGCATTTT
CDR3: CASSPTGDQPQHF
size: -
J: TRBJ1-5
V: TRBV6-5
D: -

DNA: TGTGCCAGTAGTATTGGCAACACCATATATTTT
CDR3: CASSIGNTIYF
size: -
J: TRBJ1-3
V: TRBV19
D: -

DNA: TGTGCCAGCTCACCAGGGACAGGGTACAATGAGCAGTTCTTC
CDR3: CASSPGTGYNEQFF
size: -
J: TRBJ2-1
V: TRBV18
D: TRBD1

DNA: TGTGCCAGCAGCCTAATCCAAGAGACCCAGTACTTC
CDR3: CASSLIQETQYF
size: -
J: TRBJ2-5
V: TRBV28
D: -

DNA: TGTGCCAGCTCCGGCAGGGGGCACACTGAAGCTTTCTTT
CDR3: CASSGRGHTEAFF
size: -
J: TRBJ1-1
V: TRBV7-8
D: TRBD1

DNA: TGTGCCAGCAGCTTGGACGGGACAGGGGCTGGCTATGGCTACACCTTC
CDR3: CASSLDGTGAGYGYTF
size: -
J: TRBJ1-2
V: TRBV5-6
D: TRBD1